This TCR beta chain was recorded in a study of PD-1 blockade in classical Hodgkin lymphoma. Points from the study as a whole: The authors have not defined what causes the repertoire differences, possibly disease activity or prior therapy. Diversity in CD4+ TCRs, unlike that measured in CD8+ TCRs, had risen significantly by C4D1.

The count of this clone is one. Its specificity is not known. Each patient's relapse followed autologous stem cell transplantation, and brentuximab vedotin exposure varied. Responses achieved at best were complete response, partial response or progressive disease. TCRdb keeps only in-frame clones here, not all; method: immunoSEQ multiplex PCR. The data contain about 40,000 clones, more than 75% of them seen just once; the ten biggest clones take up roughly 9%. V lost 2 bases and J lost 2, with 10 bases in between. The CDR3 length is 15 residues. Germline-derived CDR1 and CDR2 are SGHAT and FQNNGV. The receptor's source is a human donor with classical Hodgkin lymphoma. V gene TRBV11-2 combines with J gene TRBJ1-3; no reliable D call. The sample was peripheral blood mononuclear cells (PBMCs), taken at baseline. The CDR3 coding sequence is TGTGCCAGCAGCTTAAGGCCAGACCCTGGAAACACCATATATTTT. Translating gives CASSLRPDPGNTIYF.